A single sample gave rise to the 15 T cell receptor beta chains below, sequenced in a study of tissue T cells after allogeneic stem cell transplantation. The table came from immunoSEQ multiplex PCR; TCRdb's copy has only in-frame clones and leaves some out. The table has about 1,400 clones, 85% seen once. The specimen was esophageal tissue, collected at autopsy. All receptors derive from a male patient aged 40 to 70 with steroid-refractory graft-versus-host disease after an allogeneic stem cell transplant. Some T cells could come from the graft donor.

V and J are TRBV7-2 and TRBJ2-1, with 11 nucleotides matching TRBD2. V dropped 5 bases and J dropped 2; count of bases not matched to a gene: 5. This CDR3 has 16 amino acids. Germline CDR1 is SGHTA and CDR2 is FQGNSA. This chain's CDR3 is CASSLNSGGAYNEQFF. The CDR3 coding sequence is TGTGCCAGCAGCCTAAATAGCGGGGGGGCCTACAATGAGCAGTTCTTC.

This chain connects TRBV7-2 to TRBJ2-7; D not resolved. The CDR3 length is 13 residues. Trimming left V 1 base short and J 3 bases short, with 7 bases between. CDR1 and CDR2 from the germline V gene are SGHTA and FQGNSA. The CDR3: CASSLEGGYEQYF. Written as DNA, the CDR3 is TGTGCCAGCAGCTTAGAAGGCGGCTACGAGCAGTACTTC.

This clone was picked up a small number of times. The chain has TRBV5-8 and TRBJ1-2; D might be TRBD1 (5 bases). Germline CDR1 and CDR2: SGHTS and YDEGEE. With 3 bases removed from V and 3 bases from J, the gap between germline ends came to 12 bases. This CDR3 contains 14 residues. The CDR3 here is CASSWETAYYGYTF. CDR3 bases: TGTGCCAGCAGCTGGGAGACAGCCTACTATGGCTACACCTTC.

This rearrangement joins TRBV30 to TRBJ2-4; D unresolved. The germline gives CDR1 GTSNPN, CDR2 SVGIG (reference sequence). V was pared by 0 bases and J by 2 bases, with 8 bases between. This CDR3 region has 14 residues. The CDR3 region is CAWSVGRTKNIQYF. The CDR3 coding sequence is TGTGCCTGGAGTGTCGGTAGGACCAAAAACATTCAGTACTTC.

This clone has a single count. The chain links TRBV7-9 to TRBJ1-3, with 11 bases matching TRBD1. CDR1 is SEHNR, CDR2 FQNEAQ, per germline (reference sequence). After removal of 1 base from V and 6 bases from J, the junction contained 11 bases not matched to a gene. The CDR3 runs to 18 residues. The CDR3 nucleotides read TGTGCCAGCAGCTTAGTCTTCCGAAGGACAGGGGGCGAAAACACCATATATTTT. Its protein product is CASSLVFRRTGGENTIYF.

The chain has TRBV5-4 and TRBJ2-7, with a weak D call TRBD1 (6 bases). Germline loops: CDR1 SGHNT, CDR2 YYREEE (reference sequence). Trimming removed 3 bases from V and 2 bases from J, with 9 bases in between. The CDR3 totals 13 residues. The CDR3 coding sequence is TGTGCCAGCAGCTATGGACAGCCCTACGAGCAGTACTTC. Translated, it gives CASSYGQPYEQYF.

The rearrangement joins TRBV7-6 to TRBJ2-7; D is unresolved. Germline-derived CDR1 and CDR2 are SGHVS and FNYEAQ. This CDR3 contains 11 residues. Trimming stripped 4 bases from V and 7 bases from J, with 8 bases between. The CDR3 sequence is CASSSHGEQYF. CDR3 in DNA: TGTGCCAGCAGCTCGCATGGGGAGCAGTACTTC.

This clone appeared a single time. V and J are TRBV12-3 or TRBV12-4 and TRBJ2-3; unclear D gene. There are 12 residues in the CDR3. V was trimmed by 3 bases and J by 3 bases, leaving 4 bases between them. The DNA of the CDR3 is TGTGCCAGCAGTTTTCTGACAGATACGCAGTATTTT. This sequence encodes CASSFLTDTQYF.

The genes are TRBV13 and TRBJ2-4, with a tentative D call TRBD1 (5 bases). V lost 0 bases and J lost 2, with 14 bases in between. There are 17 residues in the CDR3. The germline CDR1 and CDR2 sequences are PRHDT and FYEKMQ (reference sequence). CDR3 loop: CASSLGYAGQTKNIQYF. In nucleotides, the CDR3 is TGTGCCAGCAGCTTAGGGTACGCCGGACAAACCAAAAACATTCAGTACTTC.

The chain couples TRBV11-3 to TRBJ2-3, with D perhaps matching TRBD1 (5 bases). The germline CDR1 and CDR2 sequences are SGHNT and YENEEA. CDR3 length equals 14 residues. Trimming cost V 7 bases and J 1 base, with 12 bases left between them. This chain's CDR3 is CASNRKGGTDTQYF. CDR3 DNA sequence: TGTGCCAGCAACCGGAAAGGGGGCACAGATACGCAGTATTTT.

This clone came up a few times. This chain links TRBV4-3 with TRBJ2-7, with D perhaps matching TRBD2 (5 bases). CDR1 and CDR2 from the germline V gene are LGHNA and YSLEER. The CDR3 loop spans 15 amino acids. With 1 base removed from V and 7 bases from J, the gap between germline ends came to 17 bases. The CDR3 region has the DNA TGCGCCAGCAGCCAAGCTAGGAGGACCGCCGGAGAGCAGTACTTC. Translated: CASSQARRTAGEQYF.

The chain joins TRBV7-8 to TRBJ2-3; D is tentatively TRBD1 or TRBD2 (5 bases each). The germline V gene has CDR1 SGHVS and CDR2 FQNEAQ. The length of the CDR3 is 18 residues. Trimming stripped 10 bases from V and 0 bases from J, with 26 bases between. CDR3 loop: CATHLRDHGRGSTDTQYF. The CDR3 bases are TGTGCCACCCATCTCAGGGACCACGGAAGGGGTAGCACAGATACGCAGTATTTT.

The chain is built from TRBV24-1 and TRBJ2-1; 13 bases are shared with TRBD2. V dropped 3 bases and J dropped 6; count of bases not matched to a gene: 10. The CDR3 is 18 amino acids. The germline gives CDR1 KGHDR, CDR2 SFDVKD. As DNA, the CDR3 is TGTGCCACCAGTGATCATCGACTAGCGGGGGGACTCGGCAATGAGCAGTTCTTC. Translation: CATSDHRLAGGLGNEQFF.

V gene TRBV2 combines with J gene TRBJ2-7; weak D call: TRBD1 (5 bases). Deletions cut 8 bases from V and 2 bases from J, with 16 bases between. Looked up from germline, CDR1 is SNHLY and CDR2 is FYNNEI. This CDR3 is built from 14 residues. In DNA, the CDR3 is TGTGCCAGCGGGGCCGGACACTCTACCTACGAGCAGTACTTC. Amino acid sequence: CASGAGHSTYEQYF.

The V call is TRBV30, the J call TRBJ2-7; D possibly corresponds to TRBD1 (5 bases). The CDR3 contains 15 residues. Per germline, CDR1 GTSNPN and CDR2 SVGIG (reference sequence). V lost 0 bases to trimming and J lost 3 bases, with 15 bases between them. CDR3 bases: TGTGCCTGGAGTGTCCCGCCAGGGAATGGCTACGAGCAGTACTTC. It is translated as CAWSVPPGNGYEQYF.